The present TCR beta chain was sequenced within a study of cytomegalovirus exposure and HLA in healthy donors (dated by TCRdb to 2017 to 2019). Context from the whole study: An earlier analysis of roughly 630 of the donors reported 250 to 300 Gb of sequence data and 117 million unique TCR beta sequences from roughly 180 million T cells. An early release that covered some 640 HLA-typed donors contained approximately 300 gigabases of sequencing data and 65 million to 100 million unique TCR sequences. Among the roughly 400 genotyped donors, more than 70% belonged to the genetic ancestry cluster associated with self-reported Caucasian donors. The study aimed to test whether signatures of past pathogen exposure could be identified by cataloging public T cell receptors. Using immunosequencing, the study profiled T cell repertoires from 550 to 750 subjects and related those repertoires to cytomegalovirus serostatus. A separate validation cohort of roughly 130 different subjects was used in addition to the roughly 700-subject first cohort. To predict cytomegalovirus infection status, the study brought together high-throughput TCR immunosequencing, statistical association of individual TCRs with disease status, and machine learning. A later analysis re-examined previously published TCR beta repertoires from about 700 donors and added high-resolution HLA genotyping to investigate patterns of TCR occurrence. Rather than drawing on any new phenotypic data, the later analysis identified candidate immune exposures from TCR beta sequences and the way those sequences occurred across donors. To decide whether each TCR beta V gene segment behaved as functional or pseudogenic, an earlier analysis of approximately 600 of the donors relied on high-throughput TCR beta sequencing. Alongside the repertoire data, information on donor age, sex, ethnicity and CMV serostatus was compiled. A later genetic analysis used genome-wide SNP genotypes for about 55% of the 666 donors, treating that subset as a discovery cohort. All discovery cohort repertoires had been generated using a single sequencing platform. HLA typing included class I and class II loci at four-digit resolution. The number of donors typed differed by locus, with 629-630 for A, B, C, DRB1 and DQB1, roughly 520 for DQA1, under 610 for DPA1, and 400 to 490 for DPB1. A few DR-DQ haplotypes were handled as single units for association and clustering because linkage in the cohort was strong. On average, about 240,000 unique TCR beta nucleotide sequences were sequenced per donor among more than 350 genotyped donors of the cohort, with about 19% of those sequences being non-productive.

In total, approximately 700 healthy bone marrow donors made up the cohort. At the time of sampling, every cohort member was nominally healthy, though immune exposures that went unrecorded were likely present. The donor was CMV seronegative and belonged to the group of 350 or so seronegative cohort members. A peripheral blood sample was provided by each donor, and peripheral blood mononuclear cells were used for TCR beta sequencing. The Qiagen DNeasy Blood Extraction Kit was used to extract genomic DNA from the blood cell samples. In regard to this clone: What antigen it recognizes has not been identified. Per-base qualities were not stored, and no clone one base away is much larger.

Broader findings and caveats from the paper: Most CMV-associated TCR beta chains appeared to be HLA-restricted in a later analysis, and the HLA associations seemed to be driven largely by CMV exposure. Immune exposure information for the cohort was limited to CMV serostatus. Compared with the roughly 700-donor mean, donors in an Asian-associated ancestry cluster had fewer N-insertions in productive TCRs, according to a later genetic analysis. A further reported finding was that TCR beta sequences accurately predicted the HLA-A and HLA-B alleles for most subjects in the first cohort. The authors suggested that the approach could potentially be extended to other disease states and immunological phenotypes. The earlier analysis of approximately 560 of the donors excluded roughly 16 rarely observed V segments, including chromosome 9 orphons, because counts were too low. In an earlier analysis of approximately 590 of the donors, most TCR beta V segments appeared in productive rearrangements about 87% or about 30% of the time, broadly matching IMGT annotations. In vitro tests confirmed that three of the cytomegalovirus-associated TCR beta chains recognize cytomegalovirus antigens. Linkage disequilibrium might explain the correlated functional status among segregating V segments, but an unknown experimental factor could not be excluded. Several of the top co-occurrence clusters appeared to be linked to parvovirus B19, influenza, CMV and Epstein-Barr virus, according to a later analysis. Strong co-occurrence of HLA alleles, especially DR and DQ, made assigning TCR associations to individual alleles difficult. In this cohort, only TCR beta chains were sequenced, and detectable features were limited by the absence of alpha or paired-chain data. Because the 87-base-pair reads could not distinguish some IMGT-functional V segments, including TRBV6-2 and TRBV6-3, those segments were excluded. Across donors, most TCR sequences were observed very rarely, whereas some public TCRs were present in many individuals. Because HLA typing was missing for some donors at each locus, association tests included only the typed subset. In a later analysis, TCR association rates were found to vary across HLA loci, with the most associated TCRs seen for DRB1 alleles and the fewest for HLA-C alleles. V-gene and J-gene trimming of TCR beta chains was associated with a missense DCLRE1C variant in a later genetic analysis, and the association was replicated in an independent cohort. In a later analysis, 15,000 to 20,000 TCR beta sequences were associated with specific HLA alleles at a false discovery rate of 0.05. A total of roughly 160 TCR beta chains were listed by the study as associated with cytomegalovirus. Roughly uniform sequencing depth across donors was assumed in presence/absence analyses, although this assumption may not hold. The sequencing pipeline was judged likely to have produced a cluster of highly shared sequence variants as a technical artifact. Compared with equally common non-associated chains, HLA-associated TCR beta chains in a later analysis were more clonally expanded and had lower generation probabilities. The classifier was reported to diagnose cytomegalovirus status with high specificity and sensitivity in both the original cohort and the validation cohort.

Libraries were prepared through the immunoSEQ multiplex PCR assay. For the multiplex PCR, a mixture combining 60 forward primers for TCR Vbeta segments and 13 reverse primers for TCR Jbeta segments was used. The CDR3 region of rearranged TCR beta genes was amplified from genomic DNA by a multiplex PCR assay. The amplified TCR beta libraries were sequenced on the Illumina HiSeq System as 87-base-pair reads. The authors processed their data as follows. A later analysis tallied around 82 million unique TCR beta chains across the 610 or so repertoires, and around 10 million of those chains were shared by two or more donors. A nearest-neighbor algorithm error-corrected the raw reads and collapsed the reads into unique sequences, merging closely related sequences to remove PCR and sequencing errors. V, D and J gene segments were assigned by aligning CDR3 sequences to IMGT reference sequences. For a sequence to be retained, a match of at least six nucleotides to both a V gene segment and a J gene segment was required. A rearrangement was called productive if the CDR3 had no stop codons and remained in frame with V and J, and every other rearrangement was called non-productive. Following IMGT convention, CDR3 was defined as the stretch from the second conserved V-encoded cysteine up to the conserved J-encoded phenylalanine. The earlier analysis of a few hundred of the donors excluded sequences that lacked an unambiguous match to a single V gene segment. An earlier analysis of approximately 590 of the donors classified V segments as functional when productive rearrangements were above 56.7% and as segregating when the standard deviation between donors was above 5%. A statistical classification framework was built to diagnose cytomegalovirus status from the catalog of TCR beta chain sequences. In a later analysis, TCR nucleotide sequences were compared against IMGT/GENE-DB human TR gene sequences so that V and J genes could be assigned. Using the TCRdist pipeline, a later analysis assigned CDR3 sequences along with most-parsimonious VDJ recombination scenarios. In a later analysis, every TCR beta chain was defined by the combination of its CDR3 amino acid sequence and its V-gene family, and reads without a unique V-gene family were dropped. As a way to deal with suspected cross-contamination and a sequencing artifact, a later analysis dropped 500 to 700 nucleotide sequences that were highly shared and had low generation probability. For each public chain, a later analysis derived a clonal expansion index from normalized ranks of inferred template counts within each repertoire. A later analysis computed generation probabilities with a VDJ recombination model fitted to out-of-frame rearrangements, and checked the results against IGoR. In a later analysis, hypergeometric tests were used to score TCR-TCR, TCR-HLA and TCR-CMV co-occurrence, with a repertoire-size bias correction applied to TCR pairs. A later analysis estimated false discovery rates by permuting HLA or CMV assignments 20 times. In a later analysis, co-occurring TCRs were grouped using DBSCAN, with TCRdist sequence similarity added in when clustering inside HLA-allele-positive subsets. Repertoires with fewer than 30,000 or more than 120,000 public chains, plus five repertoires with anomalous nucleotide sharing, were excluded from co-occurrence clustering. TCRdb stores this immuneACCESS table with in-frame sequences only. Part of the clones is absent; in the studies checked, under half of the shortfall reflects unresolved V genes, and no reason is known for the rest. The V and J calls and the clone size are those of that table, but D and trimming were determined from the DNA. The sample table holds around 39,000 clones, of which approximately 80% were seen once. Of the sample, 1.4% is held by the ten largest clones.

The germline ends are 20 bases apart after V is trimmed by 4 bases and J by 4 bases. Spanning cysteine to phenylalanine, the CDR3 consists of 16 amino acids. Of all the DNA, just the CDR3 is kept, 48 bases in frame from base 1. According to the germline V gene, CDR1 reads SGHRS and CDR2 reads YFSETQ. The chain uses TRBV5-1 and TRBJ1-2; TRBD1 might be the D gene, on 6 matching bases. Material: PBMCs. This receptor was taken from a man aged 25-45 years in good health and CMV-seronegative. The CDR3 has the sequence CASSPGHLGPTYGYTF. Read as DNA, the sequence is TGCGCCAGCAGCCCGGGACACCTCGGCCCTACCTATGGCTACACCTTC. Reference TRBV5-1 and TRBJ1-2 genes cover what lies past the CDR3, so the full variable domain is KAGVTQTPRYLIKTRGQQVTLSCSPISGHRSVSWYQQTPGQGLQFLFEYFSETQRNKGNFPGRFSGRQFSNSRSEMNVSTLELGDSALYLCASSPGHLGPTYGYTFGSGTRLTVV.